This T cell receptor beta chain was recovered during a study of regulatory and conventional T cells in RAG deficiency. Trimming removed 3 bases at V and 7 bases at J, with 9 bases between. Germline loops: CDR1 GTSNPN, CDR2 SVGIG (reference sequence). The length of the CDR3 is 11 residues. Findings of the study overall: Omenn patients showed >80% Treg-Tconv overlap and shorter CDR3 lengths.

TCRdb's copy holds only in-frame clones and misses some; the assay was immunoSEQ multiplex PCR. Among tens of thousands of clones listed, about nine tenths were seen once. On this clone: Antigen specificity is unknown.

This sample was shared with a second study, whose subject was regulatory T cells. That report notes: Amplification used 52 TRBV primers and 13 TRBJ primers.

The TCR comes from a human donor in good health. The sample comprised CD8+ T cells sorted from blood. The chain combines TRBV30 with TRBJ1-1; D remains unclear. DNA of the CDR3: TGTGCCTGGAGGTCCGCGGGTGAAGCTTTCTTT. This encodes CAWRSAGEAFF.